The 20 T cell receptor beta chains given below trace back to one sample, sequenced in a study of OX40 agonist ivuxolimab in advanced cancers. Generated by immunoSEQ multiplex PCR, the TCRdb table keeps only in-frame clones and is missing some. This table has around 77,000 clones, 85% to 90% appearing once. The source was CD4+ or CD8+ T cells sorted from blood, collected in a trial of the OX40 agonist ivuxolimab. These receptors were taken from an adult with an advanced solid tumor such as melanoma, head and neck, liver or kidney cancer.

With respect to this clone: The sample holds other DNA sequences that translate to the same CDR3. The rearrangement links TRBV5-1 to TRBJ2-2; perhaps TRBD2 as D (6 bases). This CDR3 is 15 amino acids long. Germline V CDR1 and CDR2: SGHRS, YFSETQ. Deletions cut 0 bases from V and 0 bases from J, with 6 bases between. The CDR3: CASSLVAANTGELFF. CDR3 bases: TGCGCCAGCAGCTTGGTAGCGGCGAACACCGGGGAGCTGTTTTTT.

The chain carries TRBV6-4 and TRBJ2-4; D is unclear. The CDR3 runs 17 residues. Per the germline V gene, CDR1 is MRHNA and CDR2 is SNTAGT. The V end lost 5 bases, the J end lost 0 bases, and 17 bases lay between the germline ends. The CDR3 DNA follows: TGTGCCAGCAGTCTCCTGAGGCTGCCACTAGCCAAAAACATTCAGTACTTC. This codes for CASSLLRLPLAKNIQYF.

This chain uses TRBV6-1 with TRBJ1-2; the match to TRBD1 covers 7 bases. Trimming at V came to 1 base and at J to 8 bases, leaving 7 bases not matched to a gene. The CDR3 sequence is 14 residues long. Germline V CDR1 and CDR2: MNHNS, SASEGT. This CDR3 reads CASSEGPGGVGYTF. The DNA for the CDR3 is TGTGCCAGCAGTGAAGGCCCAGGGGGTGTCGGCTACACCTTC.

V is TRBV30 and J is TRBJ2-1; a weak D match, TRBD2 (6 bases). V was pared by 1 base and J by 0 bases, with 16 bases between. The CDR3 has 17 residues. Germline CDR1 GTSNPN, CDR2 SVGIG (reference sequence). CDR3 bases: TGTGCCTGGAGTGGAGGACTAACGGCCTACTCCTACAATGAGCAGTTCTTC. Amino acids: CAWSGGLTAYSYNEQFF.

Here the CDR3 DNA reads TGTGCCAGCAGCTCGAGACTGGACAGTCACGAGCAGTACTTC. Translated: CASSSRLDSHEQYF. V usage is TRBV7-9 and J usage is TRBJ2-7; TRBD1 might be the D (6 bases). The CDR3 runs to 14 residues. The germline gives CDR1 SEHNR, CDR2 FQNEAQ (reference sequence). Trimming removed 4 bases at V and 5 bases at J, with 15 bases between. The full variable domain, with the rest looked up from reference TRBV7-9 and TRBJ2-7, is DTGVSQNPRHKITKRGQNVTFRCDPISEHNRLYWYRQTLGQGPEFLTYFQNEAQLEKSRLLSDRFSAERPKGSFSTLEIQRTEQGDSAMYLCASSSRLDSHEQYFGPGTRLTVT.

J is TRBJ2-2 and V is TRBV5-4; 8 nucleotides match TRBD2. In germline, CDR1 is SGHNT, CDR2 YYREEE (reference sequence). CDR3 length equals 15 residues. The ends lost 0 bases at V and 7 bases at J; junction bases unmatched: 5. CDR3 nucleotides: TGTGCCAGCAGCTTGGGGGGACTAGGGGTCGGGGAGCTGTTTTTT. As protein: CASSLGGLGVGELFF.

This chain links TRBV4-1 with TRBJ1-1; D gene uncertain. Germline V CDR1 and CDR2: MGHRA, YSYEKL. V lost 1 base, J lost 6 bases, and 6 bases lay in between. The CDR3 extends over 12 amino acids. This CDR3 is CASSQVRSEAFF. CDR3 DNA sequence: TGCGCCAGCAGCCAAGTTCGCTCTGAAGCTTTCTTT.

The V and J genes are TRBV4-1 and TRBJ2-7; 11 bases are a match to TRBD1. Germline V gives CDR1 MGHRA, CDR2 YSYEKL. The CDR3 covers 16 residues. Trimming removed 1 base from V and 3 bases from J; junction bases left unmatched: 5. The CDR3 DNA is TGCGCCAGCAGCCAAGGCCCGGGACAGGGGGGCTACGAGCAGTACTTC. It specifies CASSQGPGQGGYEQYF.

The V and J genes are TRBV7-8 and TRBJ1-1; maybe TRBD1 (6 bases). Trimming stripped 6 bases from V and 5 bases from J, with 16 bases between. Germline CDR1 is SGHVS and CDR2 is FQNEAQ. The CDR3 consists of 14 residues. In nucleotides, the CDR3 is TGTGCCAGCAGGAGACAGGCGGCGGGGACTGAAGCTTTCTTT. Its translation is CASRRQAAGTEAFF.

The rearrangement links TRBV11-2 to TRBJ1-6, with unresolved D. The CDR3 has 14 residues. The germline gives CDR1 SGHAT, CDR2 FQNNGV. Trimming took off 3 bases at V and 8 bases at J, with 11 bases between the two ends. The CDR3 DNA reads as TGTGCCAGCAGCTTCTCGGCGGGCTATTCACCCCTCCACTTT. Its protein product is CASSFSAGYSPLHF.

This sequence joins TRBV10-2 and TRBJ1-4, with D hard to call. Germline CDR1 reads WSHSY; CDR2 reads SAAADI. V shed 4 bases and J shed 0 bases, with 9 bases lying between them. This CDR3 spans 15 amino acids. CDR3 in amino acids: CASSGVGATNEKLFF. In nucleotides, the CDR3 is TGCGCCAGCAGTGGCGTCGGCGCAACTAATGAAAAACTGTTTTTT.

This sequence joins TRBV14 and TRBJ2-3, with a possible D match to TRBD2 (5 bases). Trimming took off 4 bases at V and 2 bases at J, with 10 bases between the two ends. The V gene's germline CDR1 is SGHDN and CDR2 FVKESK. The CDR3 is made up of 14 amino acids. This chain's CDR3 is CASSRAGFTDTQYF. CDR3 DNA: TGTGCCAGCAGCCGCGCGGGTTTCACAGATACGCAGTATTTT. The complete variable domain, with remaining parts taken from reference TRBV14 and TRBJ2-3, reads EAGVTQFPSHSVIEKGQTVTLRCDPISGHDNLYWYRRVMGKEIKFLLHFVKESKQDESGMPNNRFLAERTGGTYSTLKVQPAELEDSGVYFCASSRAGFTDTQYFGPGTRLTVL.

The chain couples TRBV6-6 to TRBJ2-7; TRBD2 matches at 13 bases. In germline, CDR1 is MNHNY, CDR2 SVGAGI (reference sequence). V was clipped by 4 bases and J by 7 bases; unmatched bases: 7. The CDR3 runs to 15 residues. CDR3 residues: CASSSLLAGGREQYF. CDR3 DNA sequence: TGTGCCAGCAGTTCGCTACTAGCGGGGGGGCGTGAGCAGTACTTC.

The V and J genes are TRBV28 and TRBJ2-7, with D perhaps matching TRBD2 (5 bases). The CDR3 loop spans 11 amino acids. CDR1 is MDHEN and CDR2 is SYDVKM in the germline V gene. Trimming pared 7 bases from V and 3 bases from J, leaving 7 bases between. The CDR3 protein is CASTSGYEQYF. The CDR3 bases are TGTGCCAGCACGAGCGGCTACGAGCAGTACTTC.

J is TRBJ2-5 and V is TRBV27; a possible D gene is TRBD1 (6 bases). The CDR3 is made up of 16 amino acids. Trimming removed 4 bases at V and 5 bases at J, with 20 bases between. Germline lookup yields CDR1 MNHEY and CDR2 SMNVEV (reference sequence). CDR3 protein: CASSSSLTGSGETQYF. The DNA of the CDR3 is TGTGCCAGCAGTTCTTCCCTGACAGGCTCCGGGGAGACCCAGTACTTC.

The CDR3 loop reads CASSPQIVRSTNEKLFF. CDR3 bases: TGTGCCAGCTCACCACAGATTGTGCGTTCTACTAATGAAAAACTGTTTTTT. The chain employs TRBV18 and TRBJ1-4; D is undetermined. Germline V gives CDR1 KGHSH, CDR2 LQKENI. The CDR3 contains 17 residues. V lost 1 base and J lost 2, with 14 bases in between.

The chain links TRBV19 to TRBJ1-5; D gene ambiguous. CDR1 is LNHDA and CDR2 is SQIVND in the germline V gene (reference sequence). The CDR3 is 13 residues long. Deletions cut 1 base from V and 11 bases from J, with 12 bases between. CDR3: CASSIGTLAAQHF. The CDR3 nucleotides are TGTGCCAGTAGTATAGGGACCTTGGCGGCCCAGCATTTT.

This chain joins TRBV7-8 and TRBJ1-2; D not resolved. Trimming cost V 5 bases and J 3 bases, with 10 bases left between them. The CDR3 totals 13 residues. The germline V gene encodes CDR1 SGHVS and CDR2 FQNEAQ. The CDR3 sequence: CASSPDRDYGYTF. In nucleotides, the CDR3 is TGTGCCAGCAGCCCGGACCGCGACTATGGCTACACCTTC.

CDR3 sequence reads: CASSRQGSGGNTIYF. The CDR3 DNA reads as TGTGCCAGCTCCCGACAGGGAAGCGGTGGAAACACCATATATTTT. The chain carries TRBV28 and TRBJ1-3, with 7 nucleotides matching TRBD1. This CDR3 contains 15 residues. Looked up from germline, CDR1 is MDHEN and CDR2 is SYDVKM. J lost 3 bases, V lost 8 bases, and 10 bases had no gene match.

The rearrangement joins TRBV19 to TRBJ2-3; maybe TRBD1 (5 bases). This CDR3 region has 13 residues. The V and J ends lost 6 bases and 2 bases respectively, with 9 bases between them. Germline CDR1 is LNHDA and CDR2 is SQIVND (reference sequence). CDR3 sequence: CASRPTVTDTQYF. The CDR3 DNA reads as TGTGCCAGTAGACCGACAGTCACAGATACGCAGTATTTT.